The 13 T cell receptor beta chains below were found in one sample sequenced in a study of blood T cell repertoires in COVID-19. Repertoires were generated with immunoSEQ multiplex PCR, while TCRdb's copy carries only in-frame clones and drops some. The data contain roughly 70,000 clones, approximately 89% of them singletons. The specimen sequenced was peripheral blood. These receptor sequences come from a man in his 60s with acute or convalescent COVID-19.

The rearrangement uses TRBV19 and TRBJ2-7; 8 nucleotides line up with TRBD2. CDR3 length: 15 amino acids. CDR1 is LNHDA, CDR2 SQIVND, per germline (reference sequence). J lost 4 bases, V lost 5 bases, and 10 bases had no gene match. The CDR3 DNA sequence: TGTGCCAGTAGTTTTTCCGGGAGGGGGACGTACGAGCAGTACTTC. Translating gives CASSFSGRGTYEQYF.

The CDR3 loop reads CATSLGQGVGSPLHF. The CDR3 DNA follows: TGTGCCACCAGCCTAGGACAGGGGGTGGGTTCACCCCTCCACTTT. The rearrangement uses TRBV15 and TRBJ1-6; 10 positions match TRBD1. J was trimmed by 9 bases and V by 5 bases; bases with no gene match: 7. CDR1 and CDR2 (germline): LNHNV, YYDKDF (reference sequence). CDR3 length equals 15 residues.

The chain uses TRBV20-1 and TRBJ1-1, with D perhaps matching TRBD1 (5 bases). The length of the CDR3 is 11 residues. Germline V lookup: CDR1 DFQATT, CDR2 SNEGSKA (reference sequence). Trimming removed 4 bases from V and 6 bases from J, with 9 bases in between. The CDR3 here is CSAIWGPEAFF. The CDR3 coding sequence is TGCAGTGCTATCTGGGGCCCTGAAGCTTTCTTT.

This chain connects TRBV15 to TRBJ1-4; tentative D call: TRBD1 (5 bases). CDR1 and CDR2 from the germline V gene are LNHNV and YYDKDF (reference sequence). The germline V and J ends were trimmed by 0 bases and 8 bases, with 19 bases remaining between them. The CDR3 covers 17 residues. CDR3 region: CATSREAVGDLGEKLFF. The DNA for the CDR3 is TGTGCCACCAGCAGAGAGGCGGTTGGGGACTTAGGGGAAAAACTGTTTTTT.

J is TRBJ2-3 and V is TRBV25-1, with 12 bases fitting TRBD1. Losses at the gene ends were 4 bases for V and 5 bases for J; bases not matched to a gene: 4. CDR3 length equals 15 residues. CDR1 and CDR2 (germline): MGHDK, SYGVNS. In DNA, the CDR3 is TGTGCCAGCAGTGTGGGACAGGGGGCAATAGATACGCAGTATTTT. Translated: CASSVGQGAIDTQYF.

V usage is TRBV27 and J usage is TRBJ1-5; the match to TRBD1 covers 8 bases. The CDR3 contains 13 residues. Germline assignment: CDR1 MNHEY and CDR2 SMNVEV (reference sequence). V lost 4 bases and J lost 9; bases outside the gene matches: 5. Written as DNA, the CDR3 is TGTGCCAGCAGTTCTCAGGGGGCCCTGCCCCAGCATTTT. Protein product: CASSSQGALPQHF.

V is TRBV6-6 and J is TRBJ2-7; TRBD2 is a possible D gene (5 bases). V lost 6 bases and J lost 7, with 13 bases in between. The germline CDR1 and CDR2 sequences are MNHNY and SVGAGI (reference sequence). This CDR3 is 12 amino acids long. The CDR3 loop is CASSRSPGEQYF. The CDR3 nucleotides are TGTGCCAGCAGCCGTTCTCCGGGGGAGCAGTACTTC.

The CDR3, as DNA: TGTGCCACTTCCCGGGTCGTGAACACTGAAGCTTTCTTT. Translation gives CATSRVVNTEAFF. The J gene is TRBJ1-1, the V gene TRBV6-5; no reliable D call. The CDR3 has 13 residues. V gave up 10 bases and J gave up 0 bases, with 12 bases separating them. The germline V gene has CDR1 MNHEY and CDR2 SVGAGI.

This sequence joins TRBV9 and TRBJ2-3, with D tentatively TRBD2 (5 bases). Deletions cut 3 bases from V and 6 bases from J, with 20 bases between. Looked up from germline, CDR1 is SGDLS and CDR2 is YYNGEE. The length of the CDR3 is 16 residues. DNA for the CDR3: TGTGCCAGCAGCGAGGTAGAGCGGCTCCCTGGGGATACGCAGTATTTT. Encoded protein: CASSEVERLPGDTQYF.

CDR3 sequence (DNA): TGCGCCAGCAGCCAAAAGTCCCATTCCGGGGACAGCAAACTCTACGAGCAGTACTTC. This encodes CASSQKSHSGDSKLYEQYF. V is TRBV4-1 and J is TRBJ2-7; TRBD1 agrees at 7 bases. Germline CDR1 MGHRA, CDR2 YSYEKL. The CDR3 covers 19 residues. With V trimmed by 2 bases and J by 3 bases, 19 bases remained unmatched.

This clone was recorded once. The CDR3 is CASSYSNRVNYEQYF. The CDR3 nucleotides are TGTGCCAGCAGTTACTCGAACAGGGTAAACTACGAGCAGTACTTC. This chain links TRBV6-2 or TRBV6-3 with TRBJ2-7; D may be TRBD1 (6 bases). The CDR3 totals 15 residues. Per the germline V gene, CDR1 is MNHEY and CDR2 is SVGEGT. V was pared by 0 bases and J by 3 bases, with 12 bases between.

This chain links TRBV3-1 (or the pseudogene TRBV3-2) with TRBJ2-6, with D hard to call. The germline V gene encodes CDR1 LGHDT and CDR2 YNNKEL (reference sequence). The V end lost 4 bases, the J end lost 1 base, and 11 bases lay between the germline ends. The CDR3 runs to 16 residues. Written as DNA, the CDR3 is TGTGCCAGCAGCCTTCGTAGTTTATCTGGGGCCAACGTCCTGACTTTC. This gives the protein CASSLRSLSGANVLTF.

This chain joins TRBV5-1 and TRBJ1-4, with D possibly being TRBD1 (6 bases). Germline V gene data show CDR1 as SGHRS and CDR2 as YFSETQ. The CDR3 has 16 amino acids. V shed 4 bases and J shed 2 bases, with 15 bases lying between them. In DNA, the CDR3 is TGCGCCAGCAGCCCCGGACAGTCGCAGACTAATGAAAAACTGTTTTTT. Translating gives CASSPGQSQTNEKLFF.